The clone carrying this T cell receptor beta chain was observed a few times. CDR3 length equals 13 residues. Trimming took 5 bases from V and 7 from J, leaving 12 bases between them. Per the germline V gene, CDR1 is LNHNV and CDR2 is YYDKDF (reference sequence). The data were obtained in a study of T-cell reconstitution after alpha-beta-depleted transplantation in children. For TCRbeta, the library was prepared with unique molecular identifiers. Each CDR3 protein gets one entry after TCRdb re-called the PCR reads with MiXCR. The profile covers 300,000 to 400,000 distinct CDR3 sequences, with 13% appearing a single time and approximately 4.3% taken by the ten largest.

The chain uses TRBV15 and TRBJ2-1, with D perhaps TRBD2 (5 bases). Material: PBMCs, obtained from the stem cell graft. This TCR derives from a human donor who donated a stem cell graft to a child with Fanconi anemia. The CDR3 reads CATSVALGNEQFF. The CDR3 coding sequence is TGTGCCACCAGCGTCGCACTAGGTAATGAGCAGTTCTTC.